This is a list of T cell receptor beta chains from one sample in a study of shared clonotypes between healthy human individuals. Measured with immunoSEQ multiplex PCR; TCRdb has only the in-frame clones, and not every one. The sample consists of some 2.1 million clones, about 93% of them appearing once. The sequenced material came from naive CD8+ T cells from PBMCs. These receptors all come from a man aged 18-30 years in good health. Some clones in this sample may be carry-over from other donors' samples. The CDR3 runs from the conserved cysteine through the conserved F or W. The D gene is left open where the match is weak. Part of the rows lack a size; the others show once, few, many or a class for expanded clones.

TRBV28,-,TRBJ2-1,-,CASSLTLGAKPDNEQFF,TGTGCCAGCAGTTTAACCCTGGGGGCCAAACCGGACAATGAGCAGTTCTTC
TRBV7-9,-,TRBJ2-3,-,CASSDRAWAAGTDTQYF,TGTGCCAGCAGCGACCGGGCGTGGGCAGCTGGCACAGATACGCAGTATTTT
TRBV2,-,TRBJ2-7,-,CASLAGPSGDEQYF,TGTGCCAGCCTAGCCGGGCCATCGGGAGACGAGCAGTACTTC
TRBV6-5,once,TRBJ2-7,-,CATRVGSYEQYF,TGTGCCACCCGAGTCGGCTCCTACGAGCAGTACTTC
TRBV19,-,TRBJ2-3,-,CASSIQGGYLADTQYF,TGTGCCAGTAGTATACAGGGGGGGTACCTCGCAGATACGCAGTATTTT
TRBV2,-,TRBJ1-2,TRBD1,CASNRQGSSHFYGYTF,TGTGCCAGCAACAGACAGGGGTCCTCTCACTTTTATGGCTACACCTTC
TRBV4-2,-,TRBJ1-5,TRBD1,CASSQGGTGNSNQPQHF,TGTGCCAGCAGCCAAGGAGGGACAGGGAATAGCAATCAGCCCCAGCATTTT
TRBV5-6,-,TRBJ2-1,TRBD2,CASSLGGRGYNEQFF,TGTGCCAGCAGCTTGGGCGGGAGGGGTTACAATGAGCAGTTCTTC
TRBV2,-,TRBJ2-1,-,CASKDTPSTLDEQFF,TGTGCCAGCAAGGATACACCTTCGACATTGGATGAGCAGTTCTTC
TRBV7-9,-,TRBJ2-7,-,CASSPTVSQGPEEQYF,TGTGCCAGCAGCCCAACCGTCTCACAGGGACCAGAGGAGCAGTACTTC
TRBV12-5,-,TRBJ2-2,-,CASGIQGTPGELFF,TGTGCTAGTGGTATACAGGGTACCCCCGGGGAGCTGTTTTTT
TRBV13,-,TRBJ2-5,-,CASSSLMETQYF,TGTGCCAGCAGCTCCCTAATGGAGACCCAGTACTTC
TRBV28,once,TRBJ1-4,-,CASRDTPGEKLFF,TGTGCCAGCAGGGACACCCCTGGGGAAAAACTGTTTTTT
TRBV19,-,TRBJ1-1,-,CASSIGNVDTEAFF,TGTGCCAGTAGTATAGGCAATGTGGACACTGAAGCTTTCTTT
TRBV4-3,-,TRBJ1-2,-,CASSQDRRTNYGYTF,TGCGCCAGCAGCCAAGATCGGCGTACGAACTATGGCTACACCTTC
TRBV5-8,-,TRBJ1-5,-,CASSLLLGYSNQPQHF,TGTGCCAGCAGCTTGTTGTTGGGTTATAGCAATCAGCCCCAGCATTTT
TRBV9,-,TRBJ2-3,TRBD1,CASSARDRGQLDTQYF,TGTGCCAGCAGCGCGCGGGACAGGGGGCAGTTGGATACGCAGTATTTT
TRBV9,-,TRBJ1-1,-,CASSVATGRVGTEAFF,TGTGCCAGCAGCGTAGCTACGGGCAGGGTCGGCACTGAAGCTTTCTTT
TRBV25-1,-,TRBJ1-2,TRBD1,CASSVTGQGAEGYTF,TGTGCCAGCAGTGTAACGGGACAGGGGGCTGAGGGCTACACCTTC
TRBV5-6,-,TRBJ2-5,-,CASSLAGLGLVAETQYF,TGTGCCAGCAGCTTGGCCGGTCTTGGATTAGTGGCGGAGACCCAGTACTTC
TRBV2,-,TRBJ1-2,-,CASSELIRGGYGYTF,TGTGCCAGCAGTGAATTGATAAGGGGCGGCTATGGCTACACCTTC
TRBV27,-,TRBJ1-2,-,CASSTLVGEYGYTF,TGTGCCAGCAGTACCCTCGTTGGAGAGTATGGCTACACCTTC
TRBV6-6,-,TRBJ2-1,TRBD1,CASSRTGGYNEQFF,TGTGCCAGCAGTCGGACAGGGGGCTACAATGAGCAGTTCTTC
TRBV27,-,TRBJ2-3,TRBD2,CASRLQLAGLTDTQYF,TGTGCCAGCAGACTACAACTAGCGGGACTCACAGATACGCAGTATTTT
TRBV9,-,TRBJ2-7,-,CASSVGGPVRDEQYF,TGTGCCAGCAGCGTAGGGGGACCCGTCAGGGACGAGCAGTACTTC
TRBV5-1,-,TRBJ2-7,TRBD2,CASSSPLAGGDEQYF,TGCGCCAGCAGCTCGCCCCTAGCGGGAGGCGACGAGCAGTACTTC
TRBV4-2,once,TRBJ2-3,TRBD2,CASSPREREVGDTQYF,TGTGCCAGCAGCCCACGGGAGCGGGAAGTAGGAGATACGCAGTATTTT
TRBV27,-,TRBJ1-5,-,CASSLYRANQPQHF,TGTGCCAGCAGTTTATACAGGGCTAATCAGCCCCAGCATTTT
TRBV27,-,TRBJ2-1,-,CASSPRGSPNNEQFF,TGTGCCAGCAGCCCTCGAGGTTCGCCTAACAATGAGCAGTTCTTC
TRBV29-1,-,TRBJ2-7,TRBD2,CSVEEREAFRRGEQYF,TGCAGCGTTGAAGAGCGGGAGGCCTTCCGACGGGGCGAGCAGTACTTC
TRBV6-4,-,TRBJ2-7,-,CASSVDSTYEQYF,TGTGCCAGCAGTGTGGACAGTACCTACGAGCAGTACTTC
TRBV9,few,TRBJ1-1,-,CASSGIRRTENTEAFF,TGTGCCAGCAGCGGAATTCGTCGGACAGAGAACACTGAAGCTTTCTTT
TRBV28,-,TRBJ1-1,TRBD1,CATSGGFSTEAFF,TGTGCCACCTCAGGGGGCTTCAGCACTGAAGCTTTCTTT
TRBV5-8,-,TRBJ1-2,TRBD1,CASSSDRDNYGYTF,TGTGCCAGCAGCTCTGACAGGGATAACTATGGCTACACCTTC
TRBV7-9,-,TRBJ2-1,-,CASSEGNNEQFF,TGTGCCAGCAGCGAGGGTAACAATGAGCAGTTCTTC
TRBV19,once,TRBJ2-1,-,CASSIAENLGSYNEQFF,TGTGCCAGTAGTATAGCGGAAAACCTGGGCTCCTACAATGAGCAGTTCTTC
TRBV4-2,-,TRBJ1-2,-,CASSQEKGGLANYGYTF,TGTGCCAGCAGCCAAGAAAAGGGCGGGCTTGCTAACTATGGCTACACCTTC
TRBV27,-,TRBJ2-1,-,CASSLVWGLHNEQFF,TGTGCCAGCAGTTTAGTGTGGGGTTTACACAATGAGCAGTTCTTC
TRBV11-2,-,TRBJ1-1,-,CASSLLNTEAFF,TGTGCCAGCAGCTTACTGAACACTGAAGCTTTCTTT
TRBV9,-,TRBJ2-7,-,CASSVGVSGGGEQYF,TGTGCCAGCAGCGTAGGTGTTAGCGGAGGGGGCGAGCAGTACTTC
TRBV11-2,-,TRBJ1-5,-,CASSLGPDNQPQHF,TGTGCCAGCAGCTTAGGGCCAGACAATCAGCCCCAGCATTTT
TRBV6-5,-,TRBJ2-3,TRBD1,CASKGQGGTQYF,TGTGCCAGCAAGGGACAGGGAGGTACGCAGTATTTT
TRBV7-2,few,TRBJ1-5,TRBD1,CASSLWQGGNQPQHF,TGTGCCAGCAGCCTATGGCAGGGGGGCAATCAGCCCCAGCATTTT
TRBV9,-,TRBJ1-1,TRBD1,CASSGEDRVEAFF,TGTGCCAGCAGCGGAGAGGACAGGGTCGAAGCTTTCTTT
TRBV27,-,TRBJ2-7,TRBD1,CASSWGQLPYEQYF,TGTGCCAGCAGCTGGGGACAGTTACCCTACGAGCAGTACTTC
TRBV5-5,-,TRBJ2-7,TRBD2,CASSPSGGTYEQYF,TGTGCCAGCAGCCCGAGCGGGGGGACCTACGAGCAGTACTTC
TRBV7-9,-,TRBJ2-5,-,CASSLAARSQYF,TGTGCCAGCAGCTTAGCGGCCAGGAGCCAGTACTTC
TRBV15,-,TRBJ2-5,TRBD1,CATLSGQQETQYF,TGTGCCACCCTGTCGGGACAGCAAGAGACCCAGTACTTC
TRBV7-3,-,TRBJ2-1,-,CASSLIAGGNEQFF,TGTGCCAGCAGCTTAATTGCAGGGGGGAATGAGCAGTTCTTC
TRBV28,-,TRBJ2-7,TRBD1,CASSLRGLSYEQYF,TGTGCCAGCAGTCTTAGGGGGCTCTCCTACGAGCAGTACTTC
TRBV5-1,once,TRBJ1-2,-,CASSLGVGLYGYTF,TGCGCCAGCAGCTTGGGGGTGGGTCTCTATGGCTACACCTTC
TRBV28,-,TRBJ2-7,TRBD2,CASSIPGLAAYEQYF,TGTGCCAGCAGTATACCGGGACTAGCGGCCTACGAGCAGTACTTC
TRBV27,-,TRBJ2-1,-,CASRPLVSSYNEQFF,TGTGCCAGCAGACCATTAGTAAGCTCCTACAATGAGCAGTTCTTC
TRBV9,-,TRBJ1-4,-,CASSVGGFNEKLFF,TGTGCCAGCAGCGTAGGGGGATTTAATGAAAAACTGTTTTTT
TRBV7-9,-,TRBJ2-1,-,CASSSGTHNEQFF,TGTGCCAGCAGCTCCGGAACGCACAATGAGCAGTTCTTC